These T cell receptor beta chains were read from a single sample in a study of blood T cell repertoires in COVID-19. Assay: immunoSEQ multiplex PCR; the TCRdb copy retains only in-frame clones and omits some. This sample has approximately 480,000 clones, with 89% found just once. Sample: peripheral blood. The receptor source for this set is a man younger than 35 with COVID-19, enrolled during active disease. Both conserved end residues are part of each CDR3. The order of the fields is clone size, D gene, V gene, J gene, CDR3 DNA, CDR3 protein. The D gene is left open where the match is weak. Expanded clones get a size class; other rows say once, few or many, or leave the size out.

clone_size: few; d_call: TRBD1; v_call: TRBV19; j_call: TRBJ1-5; cdr3_nt: TGTGCCAGTAGTACGAAGGGGGCGGGCAATCAGCCCCAGCATTTT; cdr3_aa: CASSTKGAGNQPQHF
clone_size: NA; d_call: TRBD1; v_call: TRBV7-9; j_call: TRBJ1-2; cdr3_nt: TGTGCCAGCAGCTTAAAGACAGGGACCCCTAACTATGGCTACACCTTC; cdr3_aa: CASSLKTGTPNYGYTF
clone_size: few; d_call: TRBD1; v_call: TRBV10-1; j_call: TRBJ1-1; cdr3_nt: TGCGCCAGCAGTGAGTCGACAGGGAACAGGAAAACTTTCTTT; cdr3_aa: CASSESTGNRKTFF
clone_size: few; d_call: NA; v_call: TRBV5-4; j_call: TRBJ1-1; cdr3_nt: TGTGCCAGCAGCGTCGACAGGATGAACACTGAAGCTTTCTTT; cdr3_aa: CASSVDRMNTEAFF
clone_size: NA; d_call: NA; v_call: TRBV2; j_call: TRBJ2-1; cdr3_nt: TGTGCCAGCAGTGAAATCTCTAGAAGCTCCTACAATGAGCAGTTCTTC; cdr3_aa: CASSEISRSSYNEQFF
clone_size: NA; d_call: TRBD1; v_call: TRBV29-1; j_call: TRBJ2-7; cdr3_nt: TGCAGCGTTGAAGAGGGGACAGCCTACGAGCAGTACTTC; cdr3_aa: CSVEEGTAYEQYF
clone_size: NA; d_call: TRBD2; v_call: TRBV9; j_call: TRBJ2-6; cdr3_nt: TGTGCCAGCAGCATCCGACTAGCGGGACGCGGCTCTGGGGCCAACGTCCTGACTTTC; cdr3_aa: CASSIRLAGRGSGANVLTF
clone_size: NA; d_call: TRBD2; v_call: TRBV3-1/TRBV3-2; j_call: TRBJ2-3; cdr3_nt: TGTGCCAGCAGCCAAGATATGCTAGCGGGGGCCTCAGGGGATACGCAGTATTTT; cdr3_aa: CASSQDMLAGASGDTQYF
clone_size: NA; d_call: TRBD1; v_call: TRBV11-2; j_call: TRBJ2-5; cdr3_nt: TGTGCCAGCAGCGTCGACAGGGACCAAGAGACCCAGTACTTC; cdr3_aa: CASSVDRDQETQYF
clone_size: NA; d_call: NA; v_call: TRBV11-2; j_call: TRBJ1-2; cdr3_nt: TGTGCCAGCAGCTTAGATCCAATCTATGGCTACACCTTC; cdr3_aa: CASSLDPIYGYTF
clone_size: few; d_call: NA; v_call: TRBV7-9; j_call: TRBJ1-1; cdr3_nt: TGTGCCAGCAGCTACGGACACCGGACTGAAGCTTTCTTT; cdr3_aa: CASSYGHRTEAFF
clone_size: NA; d_call: NA; v_call: TRBV11-2; j_call: TRBJ2-7; cdr3_nt: TGTGCCAGCAGCGATAACATGGGGAGCTCCTACGAGCAGTACTTC; cdr3_aa: CASSDNMGSSYEQYF
clone_size: NA; d_call: NA; v_call: TRBV5-4; j_call: TRBJ1-3; cdr3_nt: TGTGCCAGCAGCTCACAGTACTCTGGAAACACCATATATTTT; cdr3_aa: CASSSQYSGNTIYF
clone_size: few; d_call: TRBD1; v_call: TRBV19; j_call: TRBJ1-6; cdr3_nt: TGTGCCAGCAACAGGGGAACAAATTCACCCCTCCACTTT; cdr3_aa: CASNRGTNSPLHF
clone_size: NA; d_call: NA; v_call: TRBV24-1; j_call: TRBJ1-2; cdr3_nt: TGTGCCACCAGTGATAACGGGATTCGTGGCTACACCTTC; cdr3_aa: CATSDNGIRGYTF
clone_size: NA; d_call: TRBD1; v_call: TRBV15; j_call: TRBJ2-7; cdr3_nt: TGTGCCACCAGCAGAGGCCACTCGGGACAGGGGTCCTACGAGCAGTACTTC; cdr3_aa: CATSRGHSGQGSYEQYF
clone_size: once; d_call: TRBD2; v_call: TRBV4-1; j_call: TRBJ2-5; cdr3_nt: TGCGCCAGCAGCCAAGATCAAGGACTAGCTCAGGAGACCCAGTACTTC; cdr3_aa: CASSQDQGLAQETQYF
clone_size: NA; d_call: NA; v_call: TRBV14; j_call: TRBJ1-2; cdr3_nt: TGTGCCAGCAGCGAGGACATCGGCTATGGCTACACCTTC; cdr3_aa: CASSEDIGYGYTF
clone_size: NA; d_call: NA; v_call: TRBV3-1/TRBV3-2; j_call: TRBJ2-5; cdr3_nt: TGTGCCAGCGCATGGACAGCGCAAGAGACCCAGTACTTC; cdr3_aa: CASAWTAQETQYF
clone_size: NA; d_call: TRBD2; v_call: TRBV7-9; j_call: TRBJ2-5; cdr3_nt: TGTGCCAGCAGGTCCGCGGGAGGAGAGACCCAGTACTTC; cdr3_aa: CASRSAGGETQYF
clone_size: NA; d_call: TRBD1; v_call: TRBV27; j_call: TRBJ1-1; cdr3_nt: TGTGCCAGCAGCGGGACAGGGGATACTGAAGCTTTCTTT; cdr3_aa: CASSGTGDTEAFF
clone_size: NA; d_call: NA; v_call: TRBV7-9; j_call: TRBJ2-5; cdr3_nt: TGTGCCAGCAGCGTTATCCTAGCGAGCAGGGAGACCCAGTACTTC; cdr3_aa: CASSVILASRETQYF
clone_size: NA; d_call: NA; v_call: TRBV6-6; j_call: TRBJ2-3; cdr3_nt: TGTGCCAGCAGTTCGAATGGAGTTGGAGATACGCAGTATTTT; cdr3_aa: CASSSNGVGDTQYF
clone_size: NA; d_call: NA; v_call: TRBV6-5; j_call: TRBJ2-3; cdr3_nt: TGTGCCAGCAAGGCCTCTAAGGGGACAGATACGCAGTATTTT; cdr3_aa: CASKASKGTDTQYF
clone_size: NA; d_call: TRBD1; v_call: TRBV19; j_call: TRBJ2-2; cdr3_nt: TGTGCCAGTAGTATTGCCGGGACAGGGGGAACCGGGGAGCTGTTTTTT; cdr3_aa: CASSIAGTGGTGELFF
clone_size: NA; d_call: TRBD1; v_call: TRBV5-6; j_call: TRBJ2-1; cdr3_nt: TGTGCCAGCAGCAGATGGGACAGGAGCTCCTACAATGAGCAGTTCTTC; cdr3_aa: CASSRWDRSSYNEQFF
clone_size: NA; d_call: TRBD1; v_call: TRBV28; j_call: TRBJ2-5; cdr3_nt: TGTGCCAGCAGTACCGTCGGGACAGGGGGTAAGGAGACCCAGTACTTC; cdr3_aa: CASSTVGTGGKETQYF
clone_size: NA; d_call: NA; v_call: TRBV5-1; j_call: TRBJ2-3; cdr3_nt: TGCGCCAGCAGCCGGGGGGCCCCAGGGGAAGTGAAGAGGACAGATACGCAGTATTTT; cdr3_aa: CASSRGAPGEVKRTDTQYF
clone_size: NA; d_call: TRBD2; v_call: TRBV6-1; j_call: TRBJ2-3; cdr3_nt: TGTGCCAGCAGTGAAGATGCTAGCGGGGGGCACACAGATACGCAGTATTTT; cdr3_aa: CASSEDASGGHTDTQYF
clone_size: once; d_call: TRBD1; v_call: TRBV6-5; j_call: TRBJ2-1; cdr3_nt: TGTGCCAGCAGTTGGGACAGGGCTCTTACAAATGAGCAGTTCTTC; cdr3_aa: CASSWDRALTNEQFF
clone_size: NA; d_call: TRBD1; v_call: TRBV7-9; j_call: TRBJ2-7; cdr3_nt: TGTGCCAGCAGCTTAGCAGGGACAGGGGGCCCCTACGAGCAGTACTTC; cdr3_aa: CASSLAGTGGPYEQYF
clone_size: once; d_call: TRBD1; v_call: TRBV6-5; j_call: TRBJ1-6; cdr3_nt: TGTGCCAGCATAGACAGGGTTAATTCACCCCTCCACTTT; cdr3_aa: CASIDRVNSPLHF
clone_size: few; d_call: NA; v_call: TRBV9; j_call: TRBJ1-5; cdr3_nt: TGTGCCAGCAGCGTAGGGAGGGGCAATCAGCCCCAGCATTTT; cdr3_aa: CASSVGRGNQPQHF
clone_size: NA; d_call: TRBD2; v_call: TRBV9; j_call: TRBJ2-1; cdr3_nt: TGTGCCAGCAGCGCGACTAGCGGGAGGGCCGATGAGCAGTTCTTC; cdr3_aa: CASSATSGRADEQFF
clone_size: NA; d_call: NA; v_call: TRBV7-9; j_call: TRBJ2-4; cdr3_nt: TGTGCCAGCAGCCGAGCCCAGCAGGGGATAGCCAAAAACATTCAGTACTTC; cdr3_aa: CASSRAQQGIAKNIQYF
clone_size: NA; d_call: NA; v_call: TRBV5-1; j_call: TRBJ1-3; cdr3_nt: TGCGCCAGCAGGATAGAAGGGGGTTCTGGAAACACCATATATTTT; cdr3_aa: CASRIEGGSGNTIYF
clone_size: once; d_call: NA; v_call: TRBV12-3/TRBV12-4; j_call: TRBJ2-5; cdr3_nt: TGTGCCAGCAGCAGACAGATCCAAGAGACCCAGTACTTC; cdr3_aa: CASSRQIQETQYF
clone_size: NA; d_call: TRBD1; v_call: TRBV6-6; j_call: TRBJ1-1; cdr3_nt: TGTGCCAGCAGTTACGGGACAGGGCGCGGGAACACTGAAGCTTTCTTT; cdr3_aa: CASSYGTGRGNTEAFF
clone_size: NA; d_call: NA; v_call: TRBV14; j_call: TRBJ2-4; cdr3_nt: TGTGCCAGCAGTGTTACAGGGTCCAACATTCAGTACTTC; cdr3_aa: CASSVTGSNIQYF
clone_size: NA; d_call: NA; v_call: TRBV6-5; j_call: TRBJ1-4; cdr3_nt: TGTGCCAGCTACGCAGGGTCGGGTGAAAAACTGTTTTTT; cdr3_aa: CASYAGSGEKLFF
clone_size: NA; d_call: NA; v_call: TRBV27; j_call: TRBJ1-3; cdr3_nt: TGTGCCAGCAGTTTAGGGCAGGCCCCCGGAAACACCATATATTTT; cdr3_aa: CASSLGQAPGNTIYF
clone_size: NA; d_call: TRBD1; v_call: TRBV7-9; j_call: TRBJ1-5; cdr3_nt: TGTGCCAGCAGCATGGGACAGCCAAATCAGCCCCAGCATTTT; cdr3_aa: CASSMGQPNQPQHF
clone_size: NA; d_call: TRBD1; v_call: TRBV29-1; j_call: TRBJ2-2; cdr3_nt: TGCAGCGTTGTTAGGGACAGAAACACCGGGGAGCTGTTTTTT; cdr3_aa: CSVVRDRNTGELFF
clone_size: NA; d_call: NA; v_call: TRBV11-2; j_call: TRBJ1-2; cdr3_nt: TGTGCCAGCAGCGAGGACAGCCGGGGTGAGGGCTACACCTTC; cdr3_aa: CASSEDSRGEGYTF
clone_size: few; d_call: NA; v_call: TRBV5-1; j_call: TRBJ2-3; cdr3_nt: TGCGCCAGCAGCAACACAGGGAGCACAGATACGCAGTATTTT; cdr3_aa: CASSNTGSTDTQYF
clone_size: NA; d_call: TRBD2; v_call: TRBV18; j_call: TRBJ2-2; cdr3_nt: TGTGCCAGCTCTTCAGAGCCCGGGACTAGCCTTTTCGGGGAGCTGTTTTTT; cdr3_aa: CASSSEPGTSLFGELFF
clone_size: NA; d_call: NA; v_call: TRBV6-6; j_call: TRBJ1-4; cdr3_nt: TGTGCCAGCAGTTACGGCGTTGGGGGGAATGAAAAACTGTTTTTT; cdr3_aa: CASSYGVGGNEKLFF
clone_size: NA; d_call: TRBD1; v_call: TRBV24-1; j_call: TRBJ1-2; cdr3_nt: TGTGCCACCAGTGCAAAACAGGGGGGGGACTATGGCTACACCTTC; cdr3_aa: CATSAKQGGDYGYTF
clone_size: NA; d_call: NA; v_call: TRBV5-4; j_call: TRBJ1-1; cdr3_nt: TGTGCCAGCAGCTCGGTACAGGGCCTTTACACTGAAGCTTTCTTT; cdr3_aa: CASSSVQGLYTEAFF
clone_size: NA; d_call: TRBD2; v_call: TRBV5-1; j_call: TRBJ2-7; cdr3_nt: TGCGCCAGCAGCCGGATAGAGCGGGGGAGCTCCTACGAGCAGTACTTC; cdr3_aa: CASSRIERGSSYEQYF
clone_size: NA; d_call: TRBD1; v_call: TRBV2; j_call: TRBJ1-3; cdr3_nt: TGTGCCAGCACTACGGACAGGTTTAACTCTGGAAACACCATATATTTT; cdr3_aa: CASTTDRFNSGNTIYF
clone_size: NA; d_call: TRBD2; v_call: TRBV11-3; j_call: TRBJ2-7; cdr3_nt: TGTGCCAGCTCAAACCTAGCGGGATTAGACGAGCAGTACTTC; cdr3_aa: CASSNLAGLDEQYF